The 5 T cell receptor beta chains presented below share a single source sample, sequenced in a study of T cell repertoires in cytomegalovirus infection. TCRdb ran MiXCR on the reads and lists one entry per CDR3 protein. The data show approximately 490,000 distinct CDR3 sequences, roughly 12% seen once. Sequencing was performed on PBMCs. The receptor source for this set is a human donor in good health (CMV status not recorded). Some clones in this sample may be carry-over from other donors' samples.

This chain links TRBV10-3 with TRBJ2-5; no firm D call. The CDR3 is 11 residues long. Germline CDR1 reads ENHRY; CDR2 reads SYGVKD. The V end lost 0 bases, the J end lost 5 bases, and 1 base lay between the germline ends. DNA of the CDR3: TGTGCCATCAGTGAGTCGGAGACCCAGTACTTC. The encoded protein is CAISESETQYF.

In its sample, this clonotype was seen a few times. V usage is TRBV18 and J usage is TRBJ1-1, with D perhaps matching TRBD1 (5 bases). V was pared by 4 bases and J by 7 bases, with 16 bases between. Germline V lookup: CDR1 KGHSH, CDR2 LQKENI. This CDR3 region has 14 residues. The CDR3 spells CASSQVGALLEAFF. The CDR3, as DNA: TGTGCCAGCTCACAGGTCGGGGCCCTACTTGAAGCTTTCTTT.

This clonotype was seen many times. The J gene is TRBJ1-5, the V gene TRBV7-8; tentatively, D is TRBD1 (5 bases). The CDR3 is 19 amino acids. CDR1 and CDR2 from the germline V gene are SGHVS and FQNEAQ. V lost 5 bases and J 0 bases, leaving 23 bases between the germline ends. The CDR3 bases are TGTGCCAGCAGCCCCAGGGTCCCGAGGGTCAAGATTAGCAATCAGCCCCAGCATTTT. This gives the protein CASSPRVPRVKISNQPQHF.

CDR3 in amino acids: CASSQDRVKAFF. CDR3 DNA sequence: TGTGCCAGCAGCCAAGATCGGGTCAAGGCTTTCTTT. The V call is TRBV3-1, the J call TRBJ1-1, with D unresolved. The CDR3 covers 12 residues. Trimming took 0 bases from V and 11 from J, leaving 10 bases between them. Germline V gene sequence: CDR1 LGHDT, CDR2 YNNKEL (reference sequence). Full variable domain (remainder filled in from reference TRBV3-1 and TRBJ1-1): DTAVSQTPKYLVTQMGNDKSIKCEQNLGHDTMYWYKQDSKKFLKIMFSYNNKELIINETVPNRFSPKSPDKAHLNLHINSLELGDSAVYFCASSQDRVKAFFGQGTRLTVV.

Notes on this clonotype: With a much larger clone just one base away, this may be a read error. The CDR3 coding sequence is TGTGCCAGCTTACTTAACCAGCCGGGACAGGGATTCGACGAGCAGTACTTC. Translation: CASLLNQPGQGFDEQYF. The chain recombines TRBV18 with TRBJ2-7; 9 bases line up with TRBD1. With V trimmed by 7 bases and J by 5 bases, 18 bases remained unmatched. The V gene's germline CDR1 is KGHSH and CDR2 LQKENI. The CDR3 runs 17 residues.